These T cell receptor beta chains were read from a single sample in a study of cytomegalovirus exposure and HLA in healthy donors. TCRdb's copy holds only in-frame clones and misses some; the assay was immunoSEQ multiplex PCR. The sample yields some 120,000 clones, roughly 77% seen once. Sequences were obtained from PBMCs. The receptors originated from a young man in good health and CMV-seronegative. CDR3s include the opening cysteine and the closing phenylalanine or tryptophan. Fields, in order: clone size, D gene, V gene, J gene, CDR3 protein, CDR3 DNA. A D gene is named only where the DNA matches it firmly. Size values are once, few and many counts, or a class for expanded clones, and some rows have none.

>NA|TRBD2|TRBV6-6|TRBJ2-3
CASSLFGGGPDTQYF
TGTGCCAGCAGTTTGTTCGGGGGGGGCCCAGATACGCAGTATTTT
>NA|TRBD1|TRBV27|TRBJ1-4
CATSGTDEKLFF
TGTGCCACCTCCGGGACAGATGAAAAACTGTTTTTT
>NA|TRBD1|TRBV29-1|TRBJ2-3
CSVTGVITDTQYF
TGCAGCGTGACAGGGGTTATCACAGATACGCAGTATTTT
>NA|NA|TRBV18|TRBJ1-2
CASSPLEKGYGYTF
TGTGCCAGCTCACCACTGGAGAAAGGTTATGGCTACACCTTC
>NA|TRBD2|TRBV7-6|TRBJ2-7
CASSPGTSLREQYF
TGTGCCAGCAGCCCGGGGACTAGCCTCAGGGAGCAGTACTTC
>NA|NA|TRBV11-2|TRBJ1-1
CASSLRVGGDTEAFF
TGTGCCAGCAGCTTAAGGGTGGGGGGGGACACTGAAGCTTTCTTT
>NA|NA|TRBV28|TRBJ1-4
CASTGGDSKNEKLFF
TGTGCCAGTACGGGGGGAGACAGCAAGAATGAAAAACTGTTTTTT
>NA|NA|TRBV19|TRBJ1-2
CASSILDTNMPSYTF
TGTGCCAGTAGTATTTTAGACACGAATATGCCGAGCTACACCTTC
>NA|NA|TRBV5-6|TRBJ1-4
CASSFGSNEKLFF
TGTGCCAGCAGCTTCGGTAGTAATGAAAAACTGTTTTTT
>once|TRBD1|TRBV7-9|TRBJ2-7
CASSLPREGQGRYEQYF
TGTGCCAGCAGCTTGCCGAGGGAGGGACAGGGTCGCTACGAGCAGTACTTC
>NA|NA|TRBV6-5|TRBJ1-2
CASSRTGNNYGYTF
TGTGCCAGCAGCCGCACAGGGAATAACTATGGCTACACCTTC